Presented here are 11 T cell receptor beta chains from one specimen sequenced in a study of T-cell reconstitution after alpha-beta-depleted transplantation in children. Construction of the TCRbeta library involved unique molecular identifiers. Via MiXCR, TCRdb re-called the PCR reads, giving one row per CDR3 protein. The table lists fewer than 95,000 distinct CDR3 sequences, more than 9% of them singletons. The starting material was PBMCs from the stem cell graft donor, obtained from the stem cell graft. Receptors originate from a human donor who donated a stem cell graft to a child with inherited bone marrow failure.

A few counts support this clonotype. A much more abundant neighbour one base away suggests this may be a read error. V usage is TRBV5-6 and J usage is TRBJ2-1; a possible D gene is TRBD2 (6 bases). The CDR3 sequence is 15 residues long. Between the trimmed V and J ends, which lost 4 bases and 9 bases, there was a span of 20 bases. Germline CDR1 reads SGHDT; CDR2 reads YYEEEE. The CDR3 sequence is CASSVRDSMGGEQFF. In DNA, the CDR3 is TGTGCCAGCAGCGTCCGGGACTCAATGGGGGGTGAGCAGTTCTTC.

This clonotype was observed many times. The rearrangement links TRBV7-9 to TRBJ2-5; D may match TRBD1 or TRBD2 (5 bases each). Germline V gene data show CDR1 as SEHNR and CDR2 as FQNEAQ (reference sequence). This CDR3 comprises 13 residues. Deletions cut 0 bases from V and 4 bases from J, with 6 bases between. The CDR3 sequence is CASSLAGGETQYF. The DNA for the CDR3 is TGTGCCAGCAGCTTAGCTGGGGGAGAGACCCAGTACTTC.

The table lists this clonotype with a few counts. V usage is TRBV5-1 and J usage is TRBJ2-7, with TRBD1 matching over 10 bases. The V gene's germline CDR1 is SGHRS and CDR2 YFSETQ. The CDR3 extends over 15 amino acids. The V and J ends lost 1 base and 5 bases, in that order; junction bases with no gene match: 6. DNA of the CDR3: TGCGCCAGCAGCTTGAGGGCGGGACAGGGGAACGAGCAGTACTTC. Amino acids: CASSLRAGQGNEQYF.

This rearrangement joins TRBV5-4 to TRBJ2-1, with D perhaps matching TRBD1 (6 bases). Trimming shortened V by 2 bases and J by 6 bases, and 12 bases separated the two germline ends. The length of the CDR3 is 14 residues. Per germline, CDR1 SGHNT and CDR2 YYREEE (reference sequence). The DNA of the CDR3 is TGTGCCAGCAGCTTAGGACAGTTTCCCAATGAGCAGTTCTTC. This sequence encodes CASSLGQFPNEQFF. The full variable domain, its missing parts supplied by reference TRBV5-4 and TRBJ2-1, is ETGVTQSPTHLIKTRGQQVTLRCSSQSGHNTVSWYQQALGQGPQFIFQYYREEENGRGNFPPRFSGLQFPNYSSELNVNALELDDSALYLCASSLGQFPNEQFFGPGTRLTVL.

This clonotype was counted a few times. The V gene is TRBV30, the J gene TRBJ2-7, with a weak D call TRBD2 (6 bases). Germline-derived CDR1 and CDR2 are GTSNPN and SVGIG (reference sequence). The CDR3 runs 13 residues. The germline V and J ends were trimmed by 0 bases and 5 bases, with 11 bases remaining between them. The DNA of the CDR3 is TGTGCCTGGAGTGTCGGAGGGAGGCACGAGCAGTACTTC. Protein: CAWSVGGRHEQYF.

This clonotype was counted at least ten times. The chain carries TRBV7-9 and TRBJ1-1, with D perhaps matching TRBD1 (5 bases). The CDR3 consists of 15 residues. Trimming shortened V by 4 bases and J by 0 bases, and 12 bases separated the two germline ends. Germline loops: CDR1 SEHNR, CDR2 FQNEAQ (reference sequence). CDR3 in DNA: TGTGCCAGCAGCTCCGAGAGGACACTGAACACTGAAGCTTTCTTT. Translating it yields CASSSERTLNTEAFF.

This clonotype is judged medium-sized. Mismatch with germline at one junction end may stem from a read error. The chain uses TRBV5-1 and TRBJ2-3; the match to TRBD1 covers 8 bases. Germline loops: CDR1 SGHRS, CDR2 YFSETQ. This CDR3 has 15 residues. The CDR3: CASSLGTGLTDTQYF. In DNA form, the CDR3 reads TGCGCCAGCAGTTTGGGGACAGGACTCACAGATACGCAGTATTTT.

This rearrangement joins TRBV4-3 to TRBJ1-6; the D gene is possibly TRBD1 (5 bases). Trimming removed 1 base from V and 10 bases from J, with 14 bases in between. Germline CDR1 LGHNA, CDR2 YSLEER. The CDR3 runs 15 residues. DNA of the CDR3: TGCGCCAGCAGCCAAGTGGCAGGGAGGAGCTCACCCCTCCACTTT. Its protein is CASSQVAGRSSPLHF.

The V and J genes are TRBV3-1 and TRBJ2-1; TRBD2 agrees at 8 bases. The trim removed 5 bases at V and 8 bases at J, leaving 14 bases unmatched. Germline loops: CDR1 LGHDT, CDR2 YNNKEL (reference sequence). This CDR3 has 16 amino acids. Written as DNA, the CDR3 is TGTGCCAGCAGCTCCCTCCCGGGACTAGAGATCTATGAGCAGTTCTTC. Encoded protein: CASSSLPGLEIYEQFF.

The V gene is TRBV14, the J gene TRBJ2-1, with 8 bases fitting TRBD1. The CDR3 is 14 residues long. CDR1 and CDR2 from the germline V gene are SGHDN and FVKESK. After removal of 3 bases from V and 7 bases from J, the junction contained 5 bases not matched to a gene. CDR3 in DNA: TGTGCCAGCAGCCAGGACAGGGCCCAAAATGAGCAGTTCTTC. It codes for CASSQDRAQNEQFF.

This clonotype has at least ten counts. V is TRBV5-1 and J is TRBJ2-1, with 9 bases aligning to TRBD2. The CDR3 spans 15 residues. V lost 0 bases and J lost 4; bases outside the gene matches: 2. Germline lookup yields CDR1 SGHRS and CDR2 YFSETQ. CDR3 sequence (DNA): TGCGCCAGCAGCTTGGTAACTAGCGGGTACAATGAGCAGTTCTTC. It specifies CASSLVTSGYNEQFF.